These 5 T cell receptor beta chains came from one sample sequenced in a study of blood T cells in healthy people across ages. The second PCR ran roughly 6 to 11 cycles with a sample-barcoded 5' primer and J-beta primers. TCRdb itself ran the 5' RACE reads through MiXCR, one entry per CDR3 protein. Of almost 800,000 distinct CDR3 sequences in the sample, 58% are singletons; the top ten hold about 20%. The sequenced material came from blood. The receptors were gathered from a man aged 25-45 years in good health.

This clonotype came up once. The chain employs TRBV5-1 and TRBJ1-2; the D gene is possibly TRBD1 (5 bases). Germline V gene data show CDR1 as SGHRS and CDR2 as YFSETQ. CDR3 size: 14 residues. Trimming took off 4 bases at V and 8 bases at J, with 18 bases between the two ends. The DNA of the CDR3 is TGCGCCAGCAGCGTGGCATTGATGCGGGACGGCTACACCTTC. It is translated as CASSVALMRDGYTF.

This clonotype has more than one count but fewer than ten. The genes are TRBV4-1 and TRBJ2-7, with no clear D. From germline, CDR1 is MGHRA and CDR2 YSYEKL. V was trimmed by 0 bases and J by 3 bases, leaving 6 bases between them. The CDR3 covers 13 residues. The CDR3 DNA is TGCGCCAGCAGCCAAGAGAACAGCTACGAGCAGTACTTC. Translated: CASSQENSYEQYF.

This chain uses TRBV28 with TRBJ2-7; possibly TRBD2 for D (6 bases). Trimming shortened V by 3 bases and J by 0 bases, and 12 bases separated the two germline ends. CDR1 MDHEN and CDR2 SYDVKM come from the germline V gene. The CDR3 runs 15 residues. The CDR3 protein is CASSFGGTSSYEQYF. CDR3 bases: TGTGCCAGCAGTTTCGGCGGGACGAGCTCCTACGAGCAGTACTTC.

The V gene is TRBV7-9, the J gene TRBJ2-1; D is perhaps TRBD1 (5 bases). Trimming cost V 2 bases and J 7 bases, with 15 bases left between them. The CDR3 runs 15 residues. Germline V lookup: CDR1 SEHNR, CDR2 FQNEAQ (reference sequence). CDR3 region: CASSLNRRGRNEQFF. Written as DNA, the CDR3 is TGTGCCAGCAGCTTAAACAGGCGAGGTAGGAATGAGCAGTTCTTC.

The chain combines TRBV30 with TRBJ1-1, with 9 bases identical to TRBD1. The ends lost 4 bases at V and 1 base at J; junction bases unmatched: 1. In germline, CDR1 is GTSNPN, CDR2 SVGIG (reference sequence). CDR3 length: 13 amino acids. CDR3 sequence (DNA): TGTGCCTGGAACAGGGGGCAGAACACTGAAGCTTTCTTT. Protein sequence: CAWNRGQNTEAFF.